The 5 T cell receptor beta chains in this list originate from one sample, sequenced in a study of shared clonotypes between healthy human individuals. Clones were read by immunoSEQ multiplex PCR, and TCRdb kept only the in-frame ones, dropping some. Among some 580,000 clones listed, more than 95% were seen once. The material sequenced was naive CD4+ T cells sorted from blood. Described subset: CD45RA+ positively selected. These receptors all stem from a woman aged 25 to 45 in good health.

This chain uses TRBV5-7 with TRBJ1-5; 7 nucleotides match TRBD1. TRBV5-7 is classed as an ORF, of uncertain function. The trim removed 3 bases at V and 6 bases at J, leaving 12 bases unmatched. There are 16 residues in the CDR3. The DNA of the CDR3 is TGTGCCAGCAGCTGGAGGTGGACAGGACGTGGTCAGCCCCAGCATTTT. Translation gives CASSWRWTGRGQPQHF.

This clone was detected only once. The J gene is TRBJ1-5, the V gene TRBV19; tentatively, D is TRBD1 (5 bases). The germline CDR1 and CDR2 sequences are LNHDA and SQIVND (reference sequence). V lost 7 bases and J lost 7, with 14 bases in between. The length of the CDR3 is 13 residues. CDR3 DNA: TGTGCCAGTATTGGTCAGGGCGGCCAGCCCCAGCATTTT. Its protein is CASIGQGGQPQHF.

The chain recombines TRBV6-1 with TRBJ1-1; weak D call: TRBD1 (6 bases). Germline V CDR1 and CDR2: MNHNS, SASEGT. The ends were cut back, 3 bases at V and 5 bases at J, with 13 bases in the middle. CDR3 size: 14 residues. The CDR3, as DNA: TGTGCCAGCAGTGAGACGACAGGAGGAACTGAAGCTTTCTTT. Protein: CASSETTGGTEAFF.

The CDR3 loop reads CASSKESHEQFF. The CDR3 DNA reads TGTGCCAGCAGCAAAGAGTCGCACGAGCAGTTCTTC. This chain uses TRBV21-1 with TRBJ2-1. TRBV21-1 is assigned pseudogene status. The CDR3 runs 12 residues.

This clone was detected only once. The chain recombines TRBV12-5 with TRBJ2-3, with D hard to call. The CDR3 is made up of 12 amino acids. Trimming removed 4 bases at V and 6 bases at J, with 8 bases between. Germline loops: CDR1 LGHNT, CDR2 FRNRAP. The CDR3 DNA follows: TGTGCTAGTGGTTCGTCCGGCGATACGCAGTATTTT. This encodes CASGSSGDTQYF.